This TCR beta chain appears in the sequencing data of a study of identical twins. Findings and caveats of the study: Zero-insertion analyses could be partly confounded by invariant MAIT and iNKT cells.

TCRdb reprocessed the 5' RACE reads with MiXCR, giving one entry per CDR3 protein. The sample lists fewer than 250,000 distinct CDR3 sequences, 7% to 8.5% occurring once. Note on this clonotype: As yet, its antigen is unknown.

Germline values: CDR1 SNHLY, CDR2 FYNNEI. V dropped 2 bases and J dropped 0 bases, with 13 bases sitting between them. CDR3 length: 17 residues. In addition, the sample was reused for a study of yellow fever vaccine responses in identical twins.

The specimen was CD8+ T cells sorted from blood. The sequence was collected from a woman younger than 35 in good health. This rearrangement joins TRBV2 to TRBJ2-2; tentatively, D is TRBD1 (6 bases). CDR3 sequence: CASSESRDISNTGELFF. CDR3 coding DNA: TGTGCCAGCAGTGAAAGTAGGGACATATCGAACACCGGGGAGCTGTTTTTT. Full variable domain (missing parts from reference TRBV2 and TRBJ2-2): EPEVTQTPSHQVTQMGQEVILRCVPISNHLYFYWYRQILGQKVEFLVSFYNNEISEKSEIFDDQFSVERPDGSNFTLKIRSTKLEDSAMYFCASSESRDISNTGELFFGEGSRLTVL.